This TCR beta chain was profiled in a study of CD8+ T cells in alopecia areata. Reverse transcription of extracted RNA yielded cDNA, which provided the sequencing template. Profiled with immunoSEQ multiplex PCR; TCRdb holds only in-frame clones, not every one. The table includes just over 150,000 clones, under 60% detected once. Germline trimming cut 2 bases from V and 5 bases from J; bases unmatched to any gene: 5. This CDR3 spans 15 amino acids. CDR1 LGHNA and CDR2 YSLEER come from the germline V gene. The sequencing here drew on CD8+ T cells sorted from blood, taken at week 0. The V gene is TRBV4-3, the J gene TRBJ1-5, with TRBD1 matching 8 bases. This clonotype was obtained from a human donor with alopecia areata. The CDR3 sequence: CASSQLTGADQPQHF. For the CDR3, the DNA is TGCGCCAGCAGCCAACTGACAGGGGCCGATCAGCCCCAGCATTTT.